This T cell receptor (beta chain) was profiled in a study of blood T cells in healthy people across ages. The use of a sample-barcoded 5' primer and a J-beta primer mix characterized a second PCR of about 7 to 12 cycles. A single record per CDR3 protein comes from TCRdb applying MiXCR to the 5' RACE reads. This table has approximately 880,000 distinct CDR3 sequences, around 48% appearing once. Trimming left V 0 bases short and J 2 bases short, with 16 bases between. The CDR3 length is 17 residues. Germline V gene lookup returns CDR1 KGHSH and CDR2 LQKENI. The sequence was obtained from a man younger than 45 in good health. The genes are TRBV18 and TRBJ2-5; D is uncertain. Sequenced sample: blood. CDR3 amino acids: CASSPPISAEYQETQYF. In DNA form, the CDR3 reads TGTGCCAGCTCACCACCGATTAGTGCGGAGTATCAAGAGACCCAGTACTTC.